The rows below give T cell receptor beta chains drawn from one sample of a study of T cell responses to AZD1222 COVID-19 vaccine. Measured with immunoSEQ multiplex PCR; TCRdb has only the in-frame clones, and not every one. In the table there are some 130,000 clones, roughly 87% of which are singletons. The sequencing here drew on peripheral blood, taken 28 days after the second AZD1222 dose. These receptor sequences come from an adult who received the AZD1222 COVID-19 vaccine. CDR3s include the opening cysteine and the closing phenylalanine or tryptophan. The D gene is left open where the match is weak. Rows give clone size only sometimes, using once, few, many, or a class for an expanded clone.

d_gene: TRBD2
j_gene: TRBJ2-3
v_gene: TRBV7-8
abundance: once
CDR3aa: CASSPRASGGIRNTQYF
CDR3nt: TGTGCCAGCAGCCCCAGGGCTAGCGGGGGGATCAGAAATACGCAGTATTTT

d_gene: TRBD2
j_gene: TRBJ2-3
v_gene: TRBV6-5
abundance: -
CDR3aa: CASHGGALYTQYF
CDR3nt: TGTGCCAGCCACGGGGGGGCCTTGTATACGCAGTATTTT

d_gene: TRBD1
j_gene: TRBJ1-2
v_gene: TRBV28
abundance: -
CDR3aa: CASSSRGRGVYGYTF
CDR3nt: TGTGCCAGCAGTTCCAGGGGGCGCGGGGTATATGGCTACACCTTC

d_gene: -
j_gene: TRBJ2-2
v_gene: TRBV7-7
abundance: -
CDR3aa: CASSLGRVDGGELFF
CDR3nt: TGTGCCAGCAGCTTAGGCAGGGTGGATGGCGGGGAGCTGTTTTTT

d_gene: TRBD1
j_gene: TRBJ2-7
v_gene: TRBV19
abundance: -
CDR3aa: CASSPWTGYYEQYF
CDR3nt: TGTGCCAGTAGTCCGTGGACAGGGTACTACGAGCAGTACTTC

d_gene: TRBD1
j_gene: TRBJ1-2
v_gene: TRBV7-2
abundance: -
CDR3aa: CASSPGQGASYGYTF
CDR3nt: TGTGCCAGCAGCCCAGGACAGGGGGCGTCCTATGGCTACACCTTC

d_gene: -
j_gene: TRBJ1-2
v_gene: TRBV19
abundance: -
CDR3aa: CASIRTPGDYGYTF
CDR3nt: TGTGCCAGTATCCGGACACCTGGTGACTATGGCTACACCTTC

d_gene: -
j_gene: TRBJ2-5
v_gene: TRBV7-2
abundance: -
CDR3aa: CASSSQETQYF
CDR3nt: TGTGCCAGCAGCTCCCAAGAGACCCAGTACTTC

d_gene: TRBD1
j_gene: TRBJ2-1
v_gene: TRBV7-3
abundance: -
CDR3aa: CASSRRQGQNNEQFF
CDR3nt: TGTGCCAGCAGCCGGAGACAGGGACAGAACAATGAGCAGTTCTTC

d_gene: -
j_gene: TRBJ1-5
v_gene: TRBV2
abundance: -
CDR3aa: CASSGSGRQPQHF
CDR3nt: TGTGCCAGCAGTGGATCGGGGAGGCAGCCCCAGCATTTT

d_gene: -
j_gene: TRBJ1-5
v_gene: TRBV30
abundance: -
CDR3aa: CAWGTLSNQPQHF
CDR3nt: TGTGCCTGGGGGACACTTAGCAATCAGCCCCAGCATTTT

d_gene: -
j_gene: TRBJ2-7
v_gene: TRBV28
abundance: -
CDR3aa: CASSLRAQTYEQYF
CDR3nt: TGTGCCAGCAGTTTACGGGCACAAACCTACGAGCAGTACTTC

d_gene: -
j_gene: TRBJ1-6
v_gene: TRBV28
abundance: -
CDR3aa: CASSLLGGGLNSPLHF
CDR3nt: TGTGCCAGCAGTTTACTCGGGGGTGGACTGAATTCACCCCTCCACTTT

d_gene: -
j_gene: TRBJ1-2
v_gene: TRBV6-2/TRBV6-3
abundance: -
CDR3aa: CASSYFGTANYGYTF
CDR3nt: TGTGCCAGCAGTTACTTTGGGACGGCTAACTATGGCTACACCTTC

d_gene: -
j_gene: TRBJ1-4
v_gene: TRBV5-1
abundance: once
CDR3aa: CASSLEPPGGNEKLFF
CDR3nt: TGCGCCAGCAGCTTGGAACCCCCGGGGGGGAATGAAAAACTGTTTTTT

d_gene: TRBD1
j_gene: TRBJ2-2
v_gene: TRBV6-5
abundance: -
CDR3aa: CASTTAGGTGELFF
CDR3nt: TGTGCCAGCACCACGGCAGGGGGCACCGGGGAGCTGTTTTTT

d_gene: -
j_gene: TRBJ1-1
v_gene: TRBV9
abundance: once
CDR3aa: CASSRDPGNTEAFF
CDR3nt: TGTGCCAGCAGCCGTGATCCAGGGAACACTGAAGCTTTCTTT